These 26 T cell receptor beta chains were sequenced from one sample in a study of blood T cell repertoires in COVID-19. Profiling relied on immunoSEQ multiplex PCR, and the TCRdb table lists in-frame clones only, not all of them. The sample records 250,000 to 350,000 clones, around 86% being singletons. Sequenced material: peripheral blood. The receptors stem from a woman between 40 and 50 years old who had recovered from COVID-19.

This clone was observed once. This chain links TRBV2 with TRBJ1-4, with 9 positions matching TRBD1. Germline CDR1 is SNHLY and CDR2 is FYNNEI. J was trimmed by 3 bases and V by 4 bases; bases with no gene match: 3. The CDR3 spans 15 residues. CDR3 DNA sequence: TGTGCCAGCAGTGTACAGGGGGCCCCTAATGAAAAACTGTTTTTT. This translates into CASSVQGAPNEKLFF. The variable domain in full, with the rest retrieved from reference TRBV2 and TRBJ1-4, is EPEVTQTPSHQVTQMGQEVILRCVPISNHLYFYWYRQILGQKVEFLVSFYNNEISEKSEIFDDQFSVERPDGSNFTLKIRSTKLEDSAMYFCASSVQGAPNEKLFFGSGTQLSVL.

The chain couples TRBV18 to TRBJ1-1; 11 bases line up with TRBD1. Germline CDR1 reads KGHSH; CDR2 reads LQKENI. The V gene end was trimmed by 1 base and the J gene end by 10 bases; junction bases not matched to a gene: 5. This CDR3 has 14 residues. The CDR3 coding sequence is TGTGCCAGCTCACCACGGACAGGGGGCGAGGGAGCTTTCTTT. Translated: CASSPRTGGEGAFF.

This sequence joins TRBV28 and TRBJ2-1; maybe TRBD2 (5 bases). The germline CDR1 and CDR2 sequences are MDHEN and SYDVKM. This CDR3 is built from 17 residues. The V and J ends lost 7 bases and 0 bases respectively, with 19 bases between them. In nucleotides, the CDR3 is TGTGCCAGCACCTCCGGGGAGCGGTCCAGCTCCTACAATGAGCAGTTCTTC. Its translation: CASTSGERSSSYNEQFF. The entire variable domain, with the rest obtained from reference TRBV28 and TRBJ2-1, is as follows: DVKVTQSSRYLVKRTGEKVFLECVQDMDHENMFWYRQDPGLGLRLIYFSYDVKMKEKGDIPEGYSVSREKKERFSLILESASTNQTSMYLCASTSGERSSSYNEQFFGPGTRLTVL.

This chain links TRBV20-1 with TRBJ1-1; a possible D gene is TRBD1 (6 bases). The CDR3 has 14 amino acids. Germline CDR1 reads DFQATT; CDR2 reads SNEGSKA (reference sequence). Trimming shortened V by 3 bases and J by 0 bases, and 11 bases separated the two germline ends. The CDR3 protein is CSASIGQLNTEAFF. The CDR3 nucleotides read TGCAGTGCTAGTATTGGACAGCTGAACACTGAAGCTTTCTTT.

The chain carries TRBV30 and TRBJ1-4, with D possibly being TRBD1 (6 bases). V dropped 2 bases and J dropped 7 bases, with 23 bases sitting between them. The CDR3 loop spans 17 amino acids. CDR1 is GTSNPN and CDR2 is SVGIG in the germline V gene (reference sequence). The CDR3 here is CAWSPHPLTGLGEKLFF. DNA of the CDR3: TGTGCCTGGAGTCCTCACCCTCTGACAGGTCTCGGTGAAAAACTGTTTTTT.

The CDR3: CSVGTGATNEKLFF. CDR3 sequence (DNA): TGCAGCGTCGGGACAGGAGCAACTAATGAAAAACTGTTTTTT. The V gene is TRBV29-1, the J gene TRBJ1-4, with TRBD1 matching over 8 bases. The germline V gene encodes CDR1 SQVTM and CDR2 ANQGSEA. J was trimmed by 0 bases and V by 6 bases; bases with no gene match: 3. The CDR3 runs to 14 residues.

V is TRBV18 and J is TRBJ1-4, with 8 bases matching TRBD1. Germline assignment: CDR1 KGHSH and CDR2 LQKENI. J lost 8 bases, V lost 4 bases, and 6 bases had no gene match. This CDR3 is built from 14 residues. The CDR3 here is CASSRGQGGEKLFF. The CDR3 DNA is TGTGCCAGCTCACGTGGACAGGGAGGCGAAAAACTGTTTTTT. The whole variable domain, filled in from reference TRBV18 and TRBJ1-4, reads NAGVMQNPRHLVRRRGQEARLRCSPMKGHSHVYWYRQLPEEGLKFMVYLQKENIIDESGMPKERFSAEFPKEGPSILRIQQVVRGDSAAYFCASSRGQGGEKLFFGSGTQLSVL.

DNA for the CDR3: TGTGCCAGCAGCTTAGGAGGGGGCCCGAAAGTTTTCGAGCAGTACTTC. It translates to CASSLGGGPKVFEQYF. The V call is TRBV7-9, the J call TRBJ2-7, with TRBD1 matching over 7 bases. Germline CDR1 reads SEHNR; CDR2 reads FQNEAQ (reference sequence). The CDR3 extends over 16 amino acids. With 1 base clipped from V and 6 bases from J, the junction kept 12 bases outside the gene matches.

V is TRBV28 and J is TRBJ1-5; TRBD1 might be the D (6 bases). CDR1 and CDR2 from the germline V gene are MDHEN and SYDVKM. Trimming shortened V by 2 bases and J by 3 bases, and 8 bases separated the two germline ends. The CDR3 length is 14 residues. The CDR3 loop reads CASSLGGANQPQHF. The CDR3 region has the DNA TGTGCCAGCAGTTTAGGGGGGGCCAATCAGCCCCAGCATTTT.

The rearrangement links TRBV12-3 or TRBV12-4 to TRBJ1-6; no firm D call. This CDR3 has 12 residues. Trimming stripped 1 base from V and 10 bases from J, with 5 bases between. Here the CDR3 reads CASSLERSPLHF. The CDR3 DNA is TGTGCCAGCAGTTTAGAGCGGTCACCCCTCCACTTT.

The V and J genes are TRBV11-2 and TRBJ2-1; D remains unclear. The CDR3 loop spans 12 amino acids. V was trimmed by 5 bases and J by 9 bases, leaving 11 bases between them. The V gene's germline CDR1 is SGHAT and CDR2 FQNNGV. The CDR3 region is CASSGRASEQFF. In nucleotides, the CDR3 is TGTGCCAGCAGCGGCCGAGCTAGTGAGCAGTTCTTC.

V and J are TRBV11-1 and TRBJ1-2; perhaps TRBD1 as D (6 bases). CDR3 size: 15 residues. The germline gives CDR1 SGHAT, CDR2 FQDESV (reference sequence). Deletions cut 3 bases from V and 4 bases from J, with 15 bases between. This CDR3 is CASSFGGNFAYGYTF. The CDR3 bases are TGTGCCAGCAGCTTTGGGGGCAACTTCGCCTATGGCTACACCTTC.

For this clone: This same CDR3 is encoded by further DNA sequences in the sample. The J gene is TRBJ2-3, the V gene TRBV3-1 (or the pseudogene TRBV3-2), with D uncertain. CDR1 is LGHDT, CDR2 YNNKEL, per germline (reference sequence). Trimming shortened V by 1 base and J by 1 base, and 3 bases separated the two germline ends. CDR3 length: 13 amino acids. The CDR3 DNA reads TGTGCCAGCAGCCAAGCCGGCACAGATACGCAGTATTTT. Its translation: CASSQAGTDTQYF.

The chain has TRBV6-5 and TRBJ2-7; 9 positions match TRBD1. V was pared by 6 bases and J by 6 bases, with 3 bases of the junction left unmatched. The CDR3 contains 12 residues. Per the germline V gene, CDR1 is MNHEY and CDR2 is SVGAGI. The CDR3 reads CASRRQGGEQYF. In nucleotides, the CDR3 is TGTGCCAGCAGGCGACAGGGGGGCGAGCAGTACTTC.

The rearrangement joins TRBV5-1 to TRBJ2-7; 8 bases map to TRBD1. Per germline, CDR1 SGHRS and CDR2 YFSETQ. The CDR3 has 15 residues. Germline trimming cut 4 bases from V and 2 bases from J; bases unmatched to any gene: 8. In DNA form, the CDR3 reads TGCGCCAGCAGCCCTCGGACAGGGTCTCCCTACGAGCAGTACTTC. This codes for CASSPRTGSPYEQYF.

This chain connects TRBV7-9 to TRBJ2-7; tentative D call: TRBD1 (5 bases). Trimming shortened V by 5 bases and J by 7 bases, and 18 bases separated the two germline ends. The CDR3 runs 14 residues. Germline V gene sequence: CDR1 SEHNR, CDR2 FQNEAQ (reference sequence). The DNA of the CDR3 is TGTGCCAGCAGCCCTCCTGGGGCGGTCTATGAGCAGTACTTC. This gives the protein CASSPPGAVYEQYF.

The chain employs TRBV5-6 and TRBJ2-3; D is undetermined. Deletions cut 2 bases from V and 1 base from J, with 2 bases between. The germline V gene encodes CDR1 SGHDT and CDR2 YYEEEE. CDR3 length: 12 residues. The CDR3 loop is CASSFGTDTQYF. CDR3 DNA: TGTGCCAGCAGCTTCGGCACAGATACGCAGTATTTT.

The chain has TRBV6-1 and TRBJ2-3, with D possibly being TRBD1 (5 bases). CDR1 is MNHNS, CDR2 SASEGT, per germline. Between the trimmed V and J ends, which lost 2 bases and 4 bases, there was a span of 13 bases. This CDR3 has 15 amino acids. The CDR3 sequence is CASSESPAGPDTQYF. CDR3 bases: TGTGCCAGCAGTGAATCCCCGGCAGGGCCAGATACGCAGTATTTT.

The chain links TRBV7-9 to TRBJ1-2; unclear D gene. The V gene's germline CDR1 is SEHNR and CDR2 FQNEAQ (reference sequence). The CDR3 loop spans 13 amino acids. Trimming took off 5 bases at V and 5 bases at J, with 12 bases between the two ends. The CDR3: CASSTSETYGYTF. CDR3 coding DNA: TGTGCCAGCAGCACGTCGGAGACTTATGGCTACACCTTC.

The chain uses TRBV19 and TRBJ2-1; possibly TRBD1 for D (5 bases). The CDR3 covers 13 residues. Germline CDR1 reads LNHDA; CDR2 reads SQIVND (reference sequence). Between the trimmed V and J ends, which lost 5 bases and 5 bases, there was a span of 10 bases. CDR3 DNA: TGTGCCAGTAGTCCCGGACACCACAATGAGCAGTTCTTC. Its translation: CASSPGHHNEQFF.

The rearrangement links TRBV3-1 (or the pseudogene TRBV3-2) to TRBJ2-3, with D unresolved. Germline V gives CDR1 LGHDT, CDR2 YNNKEL (reference sequence). The length of the CDR3 is 17 residues. Trimming took off 3 bases at V and 0 bases at J, with 16 bases between the two ends. The DNA of the CDR3 is TGTGCCAGCAGCCATAAAGGCGGTCTTGCTAGCACAGATACGCAGTATTTT. It specifies CASSHKGGLASTDTQYF.

J is TRBJ2-7 and V is TRBV6-5; D perhaps matches TRBD2 (5 bases). V was cut by 6 bases and J by 4 bases, with 16 bases left in between. The length of the CDR3 is 14 residues. Germline CDR1 is MNHEY and CDR2 is SVGAGI. The CDR3, as DNA: TGTGCCAGCAGGGACTTAACCCTCGGGTACGAGCAGTACTTC. Translating gives CASRDLTLGYEQYF.

The genes are TRBV7-2 and TRBJ1-2; TRBD1 agrees at 7 bases. The CDR3 contains 13 residues. V dropped 5 bases and J dropped 7; count of bases not matched to a gene: 7. Germline CDR1 SGHTA, CDR2 FQGNSA. The CDR3 DNA reads as TGTGCCAGCAGCGCGAACAGGGGTACTGGCTACACCTTC. Its protein product is CASSANRGTGYTF.

The chain carries TRBV7-9 and TRBJ1-6; maybe TRBD1 (6 bases). CDR1 and CDR2 (germline): SEHNR, FQNEAQ (reference sequence). Trimming cost V 5 bases and J 7 bases, with 9 bases left between them. The CDR3 totals 13 residues. CDR3 amino acids: CASSVDRNSPLHF. Here the CDR3 DNA reads TGTGCCAGCAGCGTCGACAGGAATTCACCCCTCCACTTT.

V usage is TRBV6-1 and J usage is TRBJ2-7; TRBD1 matches 8 bases. V shed 1 base and J 4 bases; nucleotides not matched to a gene: 9. From germline, CDR1 is MNHNS and CDR2 SASEGT. The CDR3 extends over 16 amino acids. In DNA, the CDR3 is TGTGCCAGCAGTGAAGGGGCGTGGGGACAGGCATACGAGCAGTACTTC. Amino acid sequence: CASSEGAWGQAYEQYF.

The chain has TRBV5-1 and TRBJ2-7; perhaps TRBD2 as D (6 bases). This CDR3 contains 14 residues. The germline V and J ends were trimmed by 1 base and 5 bases, with 13 bases remaining between them. The germline CDR1 and CDR2 sequences are SGHRS and YFSETQ. The CDR3 spells CASSLTSLSDEQYF. The CDR3 coding sequence is TGCGCCAGCAGCTTGACTAGCCTGAGCGACGAGCAGTACTTC.